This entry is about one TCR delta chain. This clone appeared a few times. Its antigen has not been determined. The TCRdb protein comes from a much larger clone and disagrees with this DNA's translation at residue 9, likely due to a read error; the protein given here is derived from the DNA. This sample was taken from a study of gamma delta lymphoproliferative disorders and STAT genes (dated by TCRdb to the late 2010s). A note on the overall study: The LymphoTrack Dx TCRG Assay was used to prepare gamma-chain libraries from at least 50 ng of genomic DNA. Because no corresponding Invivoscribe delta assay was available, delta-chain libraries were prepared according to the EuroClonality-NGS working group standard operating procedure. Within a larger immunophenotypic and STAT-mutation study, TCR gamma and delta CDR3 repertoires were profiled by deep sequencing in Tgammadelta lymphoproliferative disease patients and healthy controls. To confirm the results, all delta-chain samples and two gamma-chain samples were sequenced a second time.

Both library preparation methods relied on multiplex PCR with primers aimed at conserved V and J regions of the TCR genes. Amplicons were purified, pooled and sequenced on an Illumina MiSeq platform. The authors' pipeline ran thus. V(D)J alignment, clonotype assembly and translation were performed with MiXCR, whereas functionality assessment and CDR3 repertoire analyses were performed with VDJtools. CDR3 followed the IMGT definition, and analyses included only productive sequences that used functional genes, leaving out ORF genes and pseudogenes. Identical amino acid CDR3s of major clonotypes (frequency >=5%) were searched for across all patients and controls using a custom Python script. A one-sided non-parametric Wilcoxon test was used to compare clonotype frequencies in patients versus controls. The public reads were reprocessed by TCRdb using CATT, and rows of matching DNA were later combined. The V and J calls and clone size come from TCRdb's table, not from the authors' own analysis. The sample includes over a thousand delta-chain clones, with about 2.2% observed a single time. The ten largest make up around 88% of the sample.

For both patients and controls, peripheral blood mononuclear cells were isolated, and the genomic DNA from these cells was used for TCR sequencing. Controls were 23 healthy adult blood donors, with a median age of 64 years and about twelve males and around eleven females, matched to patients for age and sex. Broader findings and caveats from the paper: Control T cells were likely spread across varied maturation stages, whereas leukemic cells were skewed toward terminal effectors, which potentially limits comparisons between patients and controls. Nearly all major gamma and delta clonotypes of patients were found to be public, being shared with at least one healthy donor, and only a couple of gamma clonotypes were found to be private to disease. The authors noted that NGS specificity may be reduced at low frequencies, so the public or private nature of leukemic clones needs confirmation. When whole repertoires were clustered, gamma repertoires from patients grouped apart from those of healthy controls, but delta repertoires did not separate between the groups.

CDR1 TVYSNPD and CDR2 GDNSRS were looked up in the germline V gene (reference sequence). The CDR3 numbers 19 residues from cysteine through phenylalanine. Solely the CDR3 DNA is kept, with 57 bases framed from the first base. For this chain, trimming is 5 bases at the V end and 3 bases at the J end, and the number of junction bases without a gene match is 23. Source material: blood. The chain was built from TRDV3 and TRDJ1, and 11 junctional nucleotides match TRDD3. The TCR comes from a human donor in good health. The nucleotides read TGTGCCGTGAGGCCTTCCCGTGACAGCTGGGGGATACTAGCCGATAAACTCATCTTT. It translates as CAVRPSRDSWGILADKLIF.